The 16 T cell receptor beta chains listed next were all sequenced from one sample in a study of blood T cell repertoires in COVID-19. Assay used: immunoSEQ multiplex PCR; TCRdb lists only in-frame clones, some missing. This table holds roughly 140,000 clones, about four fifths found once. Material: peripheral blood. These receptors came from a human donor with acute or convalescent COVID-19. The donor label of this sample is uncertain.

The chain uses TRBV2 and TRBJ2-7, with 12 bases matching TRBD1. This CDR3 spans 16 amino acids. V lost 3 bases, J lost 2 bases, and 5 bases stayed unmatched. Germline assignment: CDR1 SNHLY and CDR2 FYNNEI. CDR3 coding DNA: TGTGCCAGCAGTGATGCCCGGGACAGGGGGCCCTACGAGCAGTACTTC. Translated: CASSDARDRGPYEQYF.

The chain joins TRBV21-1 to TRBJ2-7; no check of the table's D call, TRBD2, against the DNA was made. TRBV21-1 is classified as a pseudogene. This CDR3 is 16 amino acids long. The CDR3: CASSKTSRDYPYEQYV. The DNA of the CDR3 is TGTGCCAGCAGCAAAACGAGTCGGGATTACCCCTACGAGCAGTACGTC.

The CDR3 loop reads CASSYTGTGGGYTF. The CDR3 bases are TGTGCCAGCAGTTACACCGGGACAGGGGGAGGCTACACCTTC. The rearrangement links TRBV6-7 to TRBJ1-2, with TRBD1 matching 11 bases. TRBV6-7 is an ORF, with its function uncertain. There are 14 residues in the CDR3. The J segment lost 8 bases and the V segment lost 2 bases, leaving 4 bases of the junction unmatched.

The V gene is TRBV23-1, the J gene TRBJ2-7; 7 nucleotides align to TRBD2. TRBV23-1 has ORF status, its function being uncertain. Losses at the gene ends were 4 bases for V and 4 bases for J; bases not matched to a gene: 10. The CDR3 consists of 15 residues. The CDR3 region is CASSPGGEGRYEQYF. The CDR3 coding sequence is TGCGCCAGCAGTCCTGGGGGGGAAGGGCGGTACGAGCAGTACTTC.

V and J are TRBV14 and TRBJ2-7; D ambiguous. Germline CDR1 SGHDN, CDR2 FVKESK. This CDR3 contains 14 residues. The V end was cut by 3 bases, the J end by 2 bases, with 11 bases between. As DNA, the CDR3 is TGTGCCAGCAGCCACAGGTACGATACCTACGAGCAGTACTTC. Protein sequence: CASSHRYDTYEQYF.

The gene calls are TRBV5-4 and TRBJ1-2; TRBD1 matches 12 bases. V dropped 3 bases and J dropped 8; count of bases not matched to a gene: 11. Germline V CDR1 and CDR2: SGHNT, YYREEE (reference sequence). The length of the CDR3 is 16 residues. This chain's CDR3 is CASSSLAGQGARGYTF. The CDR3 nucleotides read TGTGCCAGCAGCTCCCTAGCGGGACAGGGGGCGCGGGGCTACACCTTC.

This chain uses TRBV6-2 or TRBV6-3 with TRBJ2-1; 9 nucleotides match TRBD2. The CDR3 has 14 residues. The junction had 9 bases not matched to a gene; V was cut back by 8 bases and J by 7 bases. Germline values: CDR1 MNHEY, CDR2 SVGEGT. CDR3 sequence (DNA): TGTGCCAGCGGCCGCGGGGGGGCGGGGAATGAGCAGTTCTTC. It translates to CASGRGGAGNEQFF.

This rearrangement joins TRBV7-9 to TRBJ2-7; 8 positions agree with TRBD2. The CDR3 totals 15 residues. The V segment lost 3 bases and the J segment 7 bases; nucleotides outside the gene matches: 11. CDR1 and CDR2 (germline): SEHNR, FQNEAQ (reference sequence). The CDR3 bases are TGTGCCAGCAGCTTCGATCCCTCGACGGGAGGGGAGCAGTACTTC. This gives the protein CASSFDPSTGGEQYF.

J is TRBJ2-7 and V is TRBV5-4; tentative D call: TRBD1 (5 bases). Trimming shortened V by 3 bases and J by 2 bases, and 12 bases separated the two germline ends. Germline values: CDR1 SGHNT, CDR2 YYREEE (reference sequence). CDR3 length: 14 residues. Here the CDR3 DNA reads TGTGCCAGCAGCTCGCAGGGTGCAACCTACGAGCAGTACTTC. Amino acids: CASSSQGATYEQYF.

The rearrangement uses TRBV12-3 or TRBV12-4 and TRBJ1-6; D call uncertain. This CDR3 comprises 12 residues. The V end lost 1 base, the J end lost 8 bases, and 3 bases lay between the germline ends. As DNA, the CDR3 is TGTGCCAGCAGTTTAGTAGATTCACCCCTCCACTTT. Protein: CASSLVDSPLHF.

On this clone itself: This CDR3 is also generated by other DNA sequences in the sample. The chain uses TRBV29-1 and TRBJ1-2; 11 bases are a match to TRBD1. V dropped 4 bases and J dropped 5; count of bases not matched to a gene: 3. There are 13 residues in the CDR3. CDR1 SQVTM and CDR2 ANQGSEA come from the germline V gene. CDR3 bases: TGCAGCGTTGGGGACAGGGGGGGATATGGCTACACCTTC. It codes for CSVGDRGGYGYTF.

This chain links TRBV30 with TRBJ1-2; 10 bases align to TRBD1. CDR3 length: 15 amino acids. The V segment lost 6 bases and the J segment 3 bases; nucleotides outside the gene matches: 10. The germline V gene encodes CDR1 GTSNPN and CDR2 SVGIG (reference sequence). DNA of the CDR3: TGTGCCTGCCCGGGGGACAGGGGCTCCTACTATGGCTACACCTTC. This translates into CACPGDRGSYYGYTF.

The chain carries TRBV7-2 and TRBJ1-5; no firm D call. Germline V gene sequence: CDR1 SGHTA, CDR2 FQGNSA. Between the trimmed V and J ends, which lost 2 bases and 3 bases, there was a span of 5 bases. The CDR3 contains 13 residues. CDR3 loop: CASSLQYNQPQHF. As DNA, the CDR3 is TGTGCCAGCAGCTTACAGTACAATCAGCCCCAGCATTTT.

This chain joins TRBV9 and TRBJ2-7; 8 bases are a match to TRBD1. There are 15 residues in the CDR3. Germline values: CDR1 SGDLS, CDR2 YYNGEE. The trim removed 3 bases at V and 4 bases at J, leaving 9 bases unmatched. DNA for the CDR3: TGTGCCAGCAGCGACCCCGGGACAGGAGCTTACGAGCAGTACTTC. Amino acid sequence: CASSDPGTGAYEQYF.

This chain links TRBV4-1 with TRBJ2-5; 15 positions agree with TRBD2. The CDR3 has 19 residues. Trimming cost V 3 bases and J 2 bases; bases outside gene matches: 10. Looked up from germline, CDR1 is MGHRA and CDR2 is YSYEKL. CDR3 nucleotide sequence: TGCGCCAGCAGCCAGTTCGGACTAGCGGGGGGGCCTGGACAAGAGACCCAGTACTTC. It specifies CASSQFGLAGGPGQETQYF.

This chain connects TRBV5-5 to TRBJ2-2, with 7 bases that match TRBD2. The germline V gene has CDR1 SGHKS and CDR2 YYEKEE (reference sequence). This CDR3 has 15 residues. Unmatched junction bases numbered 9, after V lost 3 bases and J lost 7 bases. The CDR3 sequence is CASSSSTSWGGELFF. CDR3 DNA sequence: TGTGCCAGCAGCTCCTCGACTAGCTGGGGCGGGGAGCTGTTTTTT. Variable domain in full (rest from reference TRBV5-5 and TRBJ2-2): DAGVTQSPTHLIKTRGQQVTLRCSPISGHKSVSWYQQVLGQGPQFIFQYYEKEERGRGNFPDRFSARQFPNYSSELNVNALLLGDSALYLCASSSSTSWGGELFFGEGSRLTVL.